This T cell receptor (beta chain) was sequenced for a study of CD8 T cells in Susac syndrome. The CDR3 has 16 amino acids. The germline V gene has CDR1 SGHRS and CDR2 YFSETQ. V lost 0 bases and J lost 5; bases outside the gene matches: 4. About 0.5 to 1 ug RNA was reverse transcribed with random hexamers. TCRdb used MiXCR to reprocess the immunoSEQ multiplex PCR reads, holding one entry per CDR3 protein. The sample has about 430,000 distinct CDR3 sequences, around 85% seen once; the top ten hold 0.09% to 0.15%. This rearrangement joins TRBV5-1 to TRBJ2-7; 14 nucleotides agree with TRBD2. The sample taken for sequencing was CD8+ T cells from PBMCs. The clonotype originates from a human donor with multiple sclerosis. CDR3 sequence: CASSLEGLAGVDEQYF. CDR3 nucleotide sequence: TGCGCCAGCAGCTTGGAGGGACTAGCGGGAGTAGACGAGCAGTACTTC.